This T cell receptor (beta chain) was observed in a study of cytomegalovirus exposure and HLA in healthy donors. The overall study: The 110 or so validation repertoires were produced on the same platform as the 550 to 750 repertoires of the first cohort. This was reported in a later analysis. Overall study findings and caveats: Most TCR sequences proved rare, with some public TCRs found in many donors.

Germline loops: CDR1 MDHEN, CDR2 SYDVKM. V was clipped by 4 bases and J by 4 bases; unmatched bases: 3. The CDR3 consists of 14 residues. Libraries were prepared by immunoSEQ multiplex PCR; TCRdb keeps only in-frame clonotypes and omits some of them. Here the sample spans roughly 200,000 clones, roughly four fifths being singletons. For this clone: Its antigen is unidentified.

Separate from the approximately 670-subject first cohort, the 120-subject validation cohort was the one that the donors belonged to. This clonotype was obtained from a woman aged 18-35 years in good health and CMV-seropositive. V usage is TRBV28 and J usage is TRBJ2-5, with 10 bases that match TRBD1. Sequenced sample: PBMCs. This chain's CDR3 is CASSSTGGRETQYF. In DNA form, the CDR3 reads TGTGCCAGCAGTTCGACAGGGGGCAGAGAGACCCAGTACTTC.